This T cell receptor beta chain is from a study of T-cell reconstitution after alpha-beta-depleted transplantation in children. With 5 bases clipped from V and 3 bases from J, the junction kept 7 bases outside the gene matches. CDR3 length: 16 amino acids. CDR1 is MNHEY, CDR2 SMNVEV, per germline (reference sequence). Researchers prepared the TCRbeta library using unique molecular identifiers, the study reports. Using its own MiXCR run on the PCR reads, TCRdb lists one record per CDR3 protein. The sample has 640,000 or so distinct CDR3 sequences; roughly 15% are singletons. Many counts were recorded for this clonotype.

The chain combines TRBV27 with TRBJ2-3; 11 bases match TRBD2. The sequence derives from a human donor who donated a stem cell graft to a child with acute myeloid leukemia. The specimen was PBMCs from the stem cell graft donor, collected from the stem cell graft. The CDR3 nucleotides read TGTGCCAGCAGTCCGCCCACTAGCGGGGGAACAGATACGCAGTATTTT. Amino acid sequence: CASSPPTSGGTDTQYF.